These T cell receptor beta chains were read from a single sample in a study of blood T cell repertoires in COVID-19. Clones were read by immunoSEQ multiplex PCR, and TCRdb kept only the in-frame ones, dropping some. This repertoire shows approximately 150,000 clones, roughly nine tenths found once; its top ten account for approximately 2.8%. Sequenced input: peripheral blood. Receptor source: a woman between 55 and 75 years old with active COVID-19. The CDR3 runs from the conserved cysteine through the conserved F or W. The D gene is left open where the match is weak. Size tells how often a clone was seen (once, few, many) or the class of an expanded clone, and some rows leave it out.

cdr3_aa	cdr3_nt	v_call	j_call	d_call	clone_size
CAISALAGTTDTQYF	TGTGCCATTTCAGCCTTAGCGGGGACCACAGATACGCAGTATTTT	TRBV10-3	TRBJ2-3	TRBD2	-
CASSLDRRDSGNTIYF	TGTGCCAGCAGCCTTGACAGAAGGGACTCTGGAAACACCATATATTTT	TRBV9	TRBJ1-3	-	-
CASSQLAGGTYEQYF	TGTGCCAGCAGCCAACTAGCGGGAGGAACCTACGAGCAGTACTTC	TRBV28	TRBJ2-7	TRBD2	-
CASSSVGTGAYKLFF	TGTGCCAGCAGTTCCGTGGGGACAGGGGCCTATAAACTGTTTTTT	TRBV28	TRBJ1-4	TRBD1	-
CASSLGRGLSTDTQYF	TGTGCCAGCAGTCTAGGTCGGGGACTAAGCACAGATACGCAGTATTTT	TRBV6-6	TRBJ2-3	TRBD2	-
CASSQEERRKNGYTF	TGCGCCAGCAGCCAAGAAGAACGGAGGAAGAATGGCTACACCTTC	TRBV4-3	TRBJ1-2	-	-
CASSPPHRLLHF	TGTGCCAGCAGTCCCCCCCATAGACTCCTCCACTTT	TRBV12-3/TRBV12-4	TRBJ1-6	-	-
CASSLSSGPREQFF	TGTGCCAGCAGCTTAAGTAGCGGGCCTAGGGAGCAGTTCTTC	TRBV7-6	TRBJ2-1	TRBD2	-
CASSLSDRDKRTF	TGCGCCAGCAGCTTGAGTGACAGGGACAAGAGGACCTTC	TRBV5-1	TRBJ1-2	TRBD1	-
CASSAGPWTGTGELFF	TGTGCCAGTAGCGCTGGGCCCTGGACAGGGACCGGGGAGCTGTTTTTT	TRBV19	TRBJ2-2	TRBD1	once
CAWRTRTGVDEAFF	TGTGCCTGGAGGACCAGGACAGGGGTTGATGAAGCTTTCTTT	TRBV30	TRBJ1-1	TRBD1	-
CASSFGWGHSNQPQHF	TGTGCCAGCAGTTTCGGGTGGGGCCATAGCAATCAGCCCCAGCATTTT	TRBV28	TRBJ1-5	-	-
CASSSNLGTGTDTQYF	TGTGCCAGCAGCTCCAACCTAGGGACAGGGACAGATACGCAGTATTTT	TRBV5-4	TRBJ2-3	TRBD1	-
CASSFPGLAGEGEQFF	TGTGCCAGCAGTTTCCCGGGACTAGCGGGGGAGGGGGAGCAGTTCTTC	TRBV7-2	TRBJ2-1	TRBD2	-
CASSHTSGYRPIGIQPQHF	TGTGCCAGCAGCCACACCTCGGGATACAGACCAATTGGGATTCAGCCCCAGCATTTT	TRBV7-9	TRBJ1-5	-	-
CASSSTGNLYGYTF	TGTGCCAGCAGTTCGACAGGGAACCTCTATGGCTACACCTTC	TRBV6-6	TRBJ1-2	TRBD1	-
CASSLPLNTEAFF	TGTGCCAGCAGTTTACCCCTCAACACTGAAGCTTTCTTT	TRBV28	TRBJ1-1	-	-
CSAGTSGNEQFF	TGCAGCGCCGGGACTAGCGGGAATGAGCAGTTCTTC	TRBV29-1	TRBJ2-1	TRBD2	-
CASSLRGRPDTQYF	TGTGCCAGCAGTTTGAGGGGGCGCCCAGATACGCAGTATTTT	TRBV28	TRBJ2-3	TRBD1	-
CASSFIGTHRGDTQYF	TGTGCCAGCAGCTTCATTGGGACTCATCGTGGGGATACGCAGTATTTT	TRBV11-2	TRBJ2-3	-	-
CASSRDREVETQYF	TGTGCCAGCAGTCGCGACAGGGAGGTGGAGACCCAGTACTTC	TRBV28	TRBJ2-5	-	-
CASSGQTYEQYF	TGTGCCAGCTCGGGACAGACCTACGAGCAGTACTTC	TRBV2	TRBJ2-7	TRBD1	-
CASSVWTSENTGELFF	TGTGCCAGCAGCGTCTGGACTAGTGAGAACACCGGGGAGCTGTTTTTT	TRBV9	TRBJ2-2	TRBD2	many
CASSFGGTGYEQYF	TGTGCCAGCAGCTTCGGAGGGACCGGCTACGAGCAGTACTTC	TRBV11-3	TRBJ2-7	-	once
CAWSSGSPNEKLFF	TGTGCCTGGAGTTCCGGTTCTCCAAATGAAAAACTGTTTTTT	TRBV30	TRBJ1-4	-	-
CASSQGQLNTEAFF	TGTGCCAGCTCACAAGGACAGCTGAACACTGAAGCTTTCTTT	TRBV18	TRBJ1-1	-	-
CASSVEGRGTSVTDTQYF	TGTGCCAGCAGCGTAGAGGGAAGGGGGACTAGCGTCACAGATACGCAGTATTTT	TRBV9	TRBJ2-3	TRBD2	-
CASFTSANYGYTF	TGTGCCAGCTTCACGTCAGCTAACTATGGCTACACCTTC	TRBV12-3/TRBV12-4	TRBJ1-2	-	once
CASSQSLAGGNEQYF	TGCGCCAGCAGCCAGTCACTAGCGGGAGGGAACGAGCAGTACTTC	TRBV4-1	TRBJ2-7	TRBD2	-